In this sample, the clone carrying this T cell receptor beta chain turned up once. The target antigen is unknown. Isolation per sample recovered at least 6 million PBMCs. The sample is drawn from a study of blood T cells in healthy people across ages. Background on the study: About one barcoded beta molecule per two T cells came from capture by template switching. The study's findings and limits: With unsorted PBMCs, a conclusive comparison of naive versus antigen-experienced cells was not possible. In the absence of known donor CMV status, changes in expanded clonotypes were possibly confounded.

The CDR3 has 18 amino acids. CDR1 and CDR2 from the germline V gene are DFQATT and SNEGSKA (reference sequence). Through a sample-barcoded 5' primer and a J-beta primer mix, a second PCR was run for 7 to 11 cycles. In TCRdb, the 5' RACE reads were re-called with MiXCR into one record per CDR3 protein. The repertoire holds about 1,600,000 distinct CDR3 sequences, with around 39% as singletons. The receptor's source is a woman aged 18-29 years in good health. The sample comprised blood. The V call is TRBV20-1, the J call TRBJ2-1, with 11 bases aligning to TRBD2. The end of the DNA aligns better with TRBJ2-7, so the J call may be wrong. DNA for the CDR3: TGCAGTGCTAGAGAGGTTCTAGCGGGGGGAATATTACAAAACGAGCAGTACTTC. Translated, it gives CSAREVLAGGILQNEQYF.